Below, 8 T cell receptor beta chains from the same sample are listed, as sequenced in a study of shared clonotypes between healthy human individuals. Clones were sequenced by immunoSEQ multiplex PCR, and TCRdb holds only the in-frame ones, with some missing. The sample comprises about a million clones, about 80% of which are singletons, and more than 0.85% rests with the top ten. Sequencing used memory CD4+ T cells from PBMCs. Described subset: CD45RA-negative fraction. The receptors shown here come from a young man in good health. Some clones in this sample may be carry-over from other donors' samples.

V gene TRBV6-1 combines with J gene TRBJ1-1; D call uncertain. Germline CDR1 MNHNS, CDR2 SASEGT. CDR3 length: 15 residues. The V end was cut by 7 bases, the J end by 2 bases, with 17 bases between. CDR3 in DNA: TGTGCCAGCAATCGATTAGCTCTGGAAAACACTGAAGCTTTCTTT. It specifies CASNRLALENTEAFF.

The rearrangement joins TRBV4-2 to TRBJ1-5; no reliable D call. Deletions cut 1 base from V and 4 bases from J, with 11 bases between. The CDR3 runs to 15 residues. The germline V gene encodes CDR1 LGHNA and CDR2 YNFKEQ. The chain's CDR3 is CASSQVVSGNQPQHF. In DNA, the CDR3 is TGTGCCAGCAGCCAAGTAGTGTCAGGAAATCAGCCCCAGCATTTT.

This clone was seen only a few times. The rearrangement joins TRBV13 to TRBJ2-1; maybe TRBD2 (7 bases). Trimming removed 5 bases from V and 2 bases from J, with 16 bases in between. Per germline, CDR1 PRHDT and CDR2 FYEKMQ (reference sequence). CDR3 size: 16 residues. CDR3 nucleotides: TGTGCCAGCAGCCCGTTTGGGGGGGCGACCTACAATGAGCAGTTCTTC. It specifies CASSPFGGATYNEQFF.

The V and J genes are TRBV6-5 and TRBJ2-1; TRBD2 agrees at 7 bases. The length of the CDR3 is 13 residues. The germline V gene encodes CDR1 MNHEY and CDR2 SVGAGI. The V segment lost 8 bases and the J segment 4 bases; nucleotides outside the gene matches: 5. For the CDR3, the DNA is TGTGCCAGCGAGCTAGCGGAATACAATGAGCAGTTCTTC. Its translation is CASELAEYNEQFF.

The V and J genes are TRBV12-5 and TRBJ2-3, with 9 nucleotides matching TRBD1. The trim removed 5 bases at V and 3 bases at J, leaving 6 bases unmatched. The CDR3 spans 15 residues. Germline loops: CDR1 LGHNT, CDR2 FRNRAP. CDR3 DNA sequence: TGTGCTAGTGGTCGGGGACAGGGTGAGACAGATACGCAGTATTTT. This codes for CASGRGQGETDTQYF.

About this clone itself: Other DNA sequences in the sample encode the same CDR3. The rearrangement links TRBV5-4 to TRBJ2-7, with D maybe TRBD2 (5 bases). V lost 5 bases and J 0 bases, leaving 9 bases between the germline ends. This CDR3 spans 13 amino acids. Per the germline V gene, CDR1 is SGHNT and CDR2 is YYREEE (reference sequence). The CDR3 protein is CASRPSGSYEQYF. Here the CDR3 DNA reads TGTGCCAGCAGACCCAGCGGCTCCTACGAGCAGTACTTC.

The chain joins TRBV28 to TRBJ2-7; unclear D gene. The CDR3 length is 11 residues. Germline CDR1 and CDR2: MDHEN and SYDVKM. V lost 7 bases, J lost 4 bases, and 8 bases lay in between. CDR3 residues: CASKLEYEQYF. The CDR3 coding sequence is TGTGCCAGCAAGCTAGAGTACGAGCAGTACTTC. The full variable domain, with the rest looked up from reference TRBV28 and TRBJ2-7, is DVKVTQSSRYLVKRTGEKVFLECVQDMDHENMFWYRQDPGLGLRLIYFSYDVKMKEKGDIPEGYSVSREKKERFSLILESASTNQTSMYLCASKLEYEQYFGPGTRLTVT.

This sequence joins TRBV6-5 and TRBJ2-1, with 13 bases that match TRBD2. Germline V gene sequence: CDR1 MNHEY, CDR2 SVGAGI. Trimming removed 6 bases from V and 7 bases from J; junction bases left unmatched: 6. The CDR3 spans 15 residues. The CDR3 coding sequence is TGTGCCAGCAGACTACTAGCGGGAGGGGGAAATGAGCAGTTCTTC. It specifies CASRLLAGGGNEQFF.